A single TCR beta chain is shown here with its context. CDR3 length equals 16 residues. The ends were cut back, 2 bases at V and 2 bases at J, with 16 bases in the middle. From germline, CDR1 is SGHTA and CDR2 FQGNSA. The source of the sample is a study of blood T cell repertoires in COVID-19. Using immunoSEQ multiplex PCR, the repertoire was profiled, and TCRdb retains in-frame clones only, with some absent. This table holds a few hundred thousand clones, 80% to 90% found once. This TCR derives from a woman aged 45-65 years with acute or convalescent COVID-19. Sequenced input: peripheral blood. The V gene is TRBV7-2, the J gene TRBJ2-7; weak D call: TRBD1 (6 bases). In DNA form, the CDR3 reads TGTGCCAGCAGCTTACAGGGGTCTCTTACCACCTACGAGCAGTACTTC. Protein sequence: CASSLQGSLTTYEQYF.